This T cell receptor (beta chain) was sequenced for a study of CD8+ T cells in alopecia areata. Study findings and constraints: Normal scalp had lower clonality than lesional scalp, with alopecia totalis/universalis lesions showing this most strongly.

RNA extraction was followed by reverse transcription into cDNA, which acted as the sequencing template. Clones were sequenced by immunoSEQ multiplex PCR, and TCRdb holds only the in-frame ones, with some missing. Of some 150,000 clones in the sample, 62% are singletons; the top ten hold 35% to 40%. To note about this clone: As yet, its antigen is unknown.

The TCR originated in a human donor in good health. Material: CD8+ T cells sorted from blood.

CDR3 residues: CSVVTSPHEQFF. CDR3 nucleotide sequence: TGCAGCGTCGTCACTAGTCCCCATGAGCAGTTCTTC. The chain is built from TRBV29-1 and TRBJ2-1; tentative D call: TRBD2 (5 bases). Germline values: CDR1 SQVTM, CDR2 ANQGSEA. This CDR3 contains 12 residues. V shed 6 bases and J shed 8 bases, with 14 bases lying between them.